This T cell receptor (beta chain) originates from a study of CD8 T cells in ankylosing spondylitis (dated by TCRdb to 2015 to 2018). Regarding the study in general: The study profiled T cell receptor beta repertoires in healthy donors and ankylosing spondylitis patients to find disease-linked TCR variants. In total, the full study cohort was made up of 95 to 110 healthy donors and approximately 24 ankylosing spondylitis patients. Peripheral blood was sampled, and synovial fluid was also collected from ankylosing spondylitis patients.

Overall study outcomes, separate from this receptor: Some of the motif variants had been reported before in the synovial fluid and blood of reactive arthritis patients, a finding that suggests common disease-initiation mechanisms. In peripheral blood, the disease-linked clones were found at relatively low frequencies and had a CD8+ phenotype. Blood from ankylosing spondylitis patients appeared to be characterized by a TCR beta motif made up of several highly homologous amino acid variants. According to the report, matched synovial fluid samples from ankylosing spondylitis patients were significantly enriched for the disease-linked clones.

V and J lose 0 bases and 8 bases, and a span of 10 bases separates them. Via the germline V gene (reference sequence), CDR1 is DFQATT and CDR2 SNEGSKA. From cysteine to phenylalanine, the CDR3 is 12 amino acids long. Only the CDR3 portion is preserved as DNA: 36 bases, with reading frame beginning at the first base. The sample holds many counts of this clonotype. Its specific antigen is unknown. The record has no base qualities; no much larger clone is one base away. The sequencing machine was an Illumina HiSeq 2500. Quantitative 5'-RACE with molecular barcodes was the method used to prepare the TCR beta libraries. On the study's bioinformatics: A new computational method, built on a probabilistic model of VDJ rearrangement, was used to identify disease-linked TCR variants. TCRdb reprocessed the public reads (quality trimming at Q25 with fastp, clone calling with MiXCR) and kept in-frame beta chains. Identical CDR3 proteins give one entry, which carries the most common genes and DNA. The authors' filters were not applied to this entry. For this sample the table gives about 210,000 distinct CDR3 sequences, of which around 7.9% were detected only once. More than 13% of the sample rests with the top ten.

The chain is assembled from TRBV20-1 and TRBJ1-2; the D gene cannot be resolved reliably. The sample was blood, either unsorted or a sorted T cell fraction (not recorded which). The origin of this receptor is a male donor with ankylosing spondylitis. The DNA sequence is as follows: TGCAGTGCTAGAGATCGTCAGTACGGCTACACCTTC. The encoded protein is CSARDRQYGYTF.